This TCR beta chain was captured in a study of T-cell memory formation after mild COVID-19. A single record per CDR3 protein comes from TCRdb applying MiXCR to the 5' RACE reads. The data show some 350,000 distinct CDR3 sequences, about a sixth seen once. Study-wide points: The pre-infection memory compartment contained some responding clones, suggesting cross-reactive memory joined.

Comments on this clonotype: Its specificity is unknown.

Trimming left V 2 bases short and J 0 bases short, with 14 bases between. Germline-derived CDR1 and CDR2 are SGHAT and FQNNGV. This CDR3 is 17 amino acids long. The rearrangement uses TRBV11-2 and TRBJ2-1, with D tentatively TRBD2 (5 bases). Specimen: PBMCs or a T cell subset sorted from them (not recorded which). The source of this sequence is a man younger than 35 who had mild COVID-19 (a few samples of this study predate the infection). Cell type and time point are not known. The CDR3 protein is CASSLRGSSGSYNEQFF. Here the CDR3 DNA reads TGTGCCAGCAGCTTAAGAGGGAGTAGTGGCTCCTACAATGAGCAGTTCTTC.